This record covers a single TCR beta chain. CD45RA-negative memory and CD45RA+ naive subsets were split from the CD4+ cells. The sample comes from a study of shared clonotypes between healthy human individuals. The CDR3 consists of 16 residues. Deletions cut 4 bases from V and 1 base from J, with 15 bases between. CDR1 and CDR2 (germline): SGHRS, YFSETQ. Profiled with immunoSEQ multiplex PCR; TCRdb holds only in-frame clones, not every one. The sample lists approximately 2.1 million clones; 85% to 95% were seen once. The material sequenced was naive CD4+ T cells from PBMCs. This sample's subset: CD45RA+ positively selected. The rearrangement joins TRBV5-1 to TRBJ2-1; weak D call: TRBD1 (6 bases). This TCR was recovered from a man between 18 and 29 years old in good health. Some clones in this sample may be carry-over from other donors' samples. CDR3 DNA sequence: TGCGCCAGCAGCAGGGGCCCACAGGGATCCTACAATGAGCAGTTCTTC. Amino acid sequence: CASSRGPQGSYNEQFF.